This TCR beta chain was recorded in a study of blood T cell repertoires in COVID-19. In the authors' methods: Amplified reference gene primers provided the basis for estimating nucleated cell counts. Sequencing used immunoSEQ multiplex PCR; TCRdb keeps in-frame clones, though not all of them. V and J calls and clone size are as listed in that table; D and trimming were resolved from the DNA. The sample lists some 250,000 clones, over 75% occurring once. Participants were aged 18 to 89 years from about 25 US areas. The J segment lost 6 bases and the V segment lost 4 bases, leaving 3 bases of the junction unmatched. Germline V gene lookup returns CDR1 LGHDT and CDR2 YNNKEL (reference sequence). CDR3 length: 14 residues.

Material for sequencing was PBMCs or T cells enriched from blood (not recorded which). This TCR derives from a woman aged 45-60 years who had recovered from COVID-19. The V call is TRBV3-1 (or the pseudogene TRBV3-2), the J call TRBJ2-2; 9 nucleotides line up with TRBD1. CDR3 DNA: TGTGCCAGCAGCCCAGGGGACAGGGCCGGGGAGCTGTTTTTT. Its protein is CASSPGDRAGELFF.